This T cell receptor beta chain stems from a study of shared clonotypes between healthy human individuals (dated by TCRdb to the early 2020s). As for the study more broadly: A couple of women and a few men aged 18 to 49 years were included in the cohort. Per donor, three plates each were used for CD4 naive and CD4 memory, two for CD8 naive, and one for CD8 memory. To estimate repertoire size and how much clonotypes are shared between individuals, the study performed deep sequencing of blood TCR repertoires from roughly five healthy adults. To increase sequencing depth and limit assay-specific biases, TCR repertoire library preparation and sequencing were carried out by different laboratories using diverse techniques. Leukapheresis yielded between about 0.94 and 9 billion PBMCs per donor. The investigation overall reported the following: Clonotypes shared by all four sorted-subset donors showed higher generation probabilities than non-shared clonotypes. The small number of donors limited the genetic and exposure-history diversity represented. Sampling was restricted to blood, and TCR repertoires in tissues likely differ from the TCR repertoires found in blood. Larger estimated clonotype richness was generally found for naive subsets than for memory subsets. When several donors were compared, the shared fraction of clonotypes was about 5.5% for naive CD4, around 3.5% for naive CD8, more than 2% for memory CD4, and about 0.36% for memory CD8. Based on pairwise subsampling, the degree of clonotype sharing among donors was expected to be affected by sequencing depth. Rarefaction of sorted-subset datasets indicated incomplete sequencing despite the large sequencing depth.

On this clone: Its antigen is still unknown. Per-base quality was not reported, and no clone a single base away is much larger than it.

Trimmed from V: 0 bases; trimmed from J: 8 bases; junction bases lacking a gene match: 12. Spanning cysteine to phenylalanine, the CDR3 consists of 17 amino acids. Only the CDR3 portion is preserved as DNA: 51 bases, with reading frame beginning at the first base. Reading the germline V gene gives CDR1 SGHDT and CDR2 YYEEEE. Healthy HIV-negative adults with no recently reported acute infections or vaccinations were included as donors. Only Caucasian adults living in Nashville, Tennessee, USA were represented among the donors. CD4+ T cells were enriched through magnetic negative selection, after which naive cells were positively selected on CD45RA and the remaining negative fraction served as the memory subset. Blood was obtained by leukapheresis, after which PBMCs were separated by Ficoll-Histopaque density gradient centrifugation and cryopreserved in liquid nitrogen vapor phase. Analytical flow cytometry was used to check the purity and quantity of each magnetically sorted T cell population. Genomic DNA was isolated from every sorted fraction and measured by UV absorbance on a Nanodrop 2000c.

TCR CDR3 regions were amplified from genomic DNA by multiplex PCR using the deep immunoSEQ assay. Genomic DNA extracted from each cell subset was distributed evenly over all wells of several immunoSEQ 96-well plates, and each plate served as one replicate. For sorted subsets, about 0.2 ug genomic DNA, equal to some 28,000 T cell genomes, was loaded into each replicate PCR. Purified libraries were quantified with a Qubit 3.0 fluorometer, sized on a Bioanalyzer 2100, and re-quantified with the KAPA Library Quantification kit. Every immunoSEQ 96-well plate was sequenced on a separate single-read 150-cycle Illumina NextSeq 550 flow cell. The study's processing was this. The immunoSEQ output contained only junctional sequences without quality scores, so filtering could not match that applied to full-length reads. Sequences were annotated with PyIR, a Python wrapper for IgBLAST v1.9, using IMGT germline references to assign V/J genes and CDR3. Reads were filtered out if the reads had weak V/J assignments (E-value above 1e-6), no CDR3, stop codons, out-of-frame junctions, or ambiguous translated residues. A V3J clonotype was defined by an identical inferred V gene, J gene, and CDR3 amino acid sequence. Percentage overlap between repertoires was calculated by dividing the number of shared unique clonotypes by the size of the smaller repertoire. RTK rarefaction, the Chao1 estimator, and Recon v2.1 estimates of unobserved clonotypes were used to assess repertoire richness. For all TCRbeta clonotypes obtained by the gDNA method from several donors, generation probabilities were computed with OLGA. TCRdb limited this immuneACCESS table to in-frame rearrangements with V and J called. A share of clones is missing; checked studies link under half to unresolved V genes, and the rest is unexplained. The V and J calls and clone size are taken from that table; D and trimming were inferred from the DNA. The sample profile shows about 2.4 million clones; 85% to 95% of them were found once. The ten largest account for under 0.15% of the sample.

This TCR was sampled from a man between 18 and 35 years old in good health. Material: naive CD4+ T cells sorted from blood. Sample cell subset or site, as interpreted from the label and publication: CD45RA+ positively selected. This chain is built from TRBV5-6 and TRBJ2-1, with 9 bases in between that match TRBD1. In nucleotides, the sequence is TGTGCCAGCAGCTTGGCCTTGACAGGGGGTAGACCCGATGAGCAGTTCTTC. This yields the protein CASSLALTGGRPDEQFF.